This is a list of T cell receptor beta chains from one sample in a study of blood T cell repertoires in COVID-19. The data were produced by immunoSEQ multiplex PCR, yet TCRdb's version contains in-frame clones alone and is incomplete. The data hold fewer than 250,000 clones, with about 88% observed a single time. The sample taken for sequencing was peripheral blood. The receptors were gathered from a man aged 35 to 55 with acute or convalescent COVID-19. CDR3s leave out the opening cysteine and the closing phenylalanine or tryptophan.

j_call | v_call | cdr3_length | cdr3_aa
TRBJ2-7 | TRBV6-5 | 10 | AGELTGYEQY
TRBJ1-1 | TRBV19 | 15 | ASSIGTGGAKNTEAF
TRBJ2-1 | TRBV27 | 13 | ASSRQGAQYNEQF
TRBJ1-2 | TRBV18 | 11 | ASSPDSFEGYT
TRBJ2-5 | TRBV4-1 | 12 | ASSQDRGRETQY
TRBJ1-1 | TRBV9 | 13 | ASSDLNRGQTEAF
TRBJ1-1 | TRBV3-1/TRBV3-2 | 12 | ASRSGGAITEAF
TRBJ1-5 | TRBV28 | 16 | ASSLIGTGGRSNQPQH
TRBJ1-5 | TRBV19 | 12 | ASRRDSLNQPQH
TRBJ1-1 | TRBV25-1 | 11 | ATRNYETTEAF
TRBJ1-3 | TRBV5-1 | 13 | ASSPEGAPGNTIY
TRBJ1-2 | TRBV6-5 | 13 | ASSYSGGANYGYT
TRBJ1-4 | TRBV2 | 10 | ASSRANEKLF
TRBJ1-2 | TRBV2 | 13 | ASSQGQAGAYGYT
TRBJ2-2 | TRBV11-2 | 12 | ASSFDRVAGELF
TRBJ1-2 | TRBV11-2 | 13 | ASSLDRGFNYGYT
TRBJ2-7 | TRBV7-9 | 14 | ASLTEEGAGSYEQY
TRBJ2-1 | TRBV9 | 11 | ASSVGEYNEQF
TRBJ1-4 | TRBV27 | 13 | ASKFHGATNEKLF
TRBJ2-7 | TRBV7-9 | 13 | ASSPIAGGLDEQY
TRBJ2-5 | TRBV9 | 13 | ASSVGLVVKETQY
TRBJ1-5 | TRBV12-3/TRBV12-4 | 10 | ASRGTGMTQH
TRBJ2-2 | TRBV9 | 13 | ASSVRTSHTGELF
TRBJ1-1 | TRBV7-9 | 13 | ASSLVSTGGWEAF
TRBJ2-1 | TRBV4-3 | 16 | ASSQETSGGPSYNEQF
TRBJ2-7 | TRBV10-2 | 15 | ASKRPQTSGGYGEQY
TRBJ1-5 | TRBV6-2/TRBV6-3 | 13 | ASSYGGLSNQPQH
TRBJ1-3 | TRBV6-1 | 14 | ASSEEPVISGNTIY
TRBJ1-1 | TRBV29-1 | 11 | SVGQGRGTEAF